The subject of this entry is one T cell receptor beta chain. Its antigen is not known. Treatment meaning: oral pan-JAK inhibitor, 5-10 mg twice daily. After removal of 6 bases from V and 7 bases from J, the junction contained 7 bases not matched to a gene. This CDR3 has 13 residues. Germline loops: CDR1 SQVTM, CDR2 ANQGSEA. The record originates from a study of CD8+ T cells in alopecia areata. Findings and caveats of the study: Scalp and blood retained many expanded lesional clones during tofacitinib. Mice showed TCR sharing more clearly than patients did, possibly owing to HLA. Higher clonality was seen in lesional scalp than in normal scalp, especially in alopecia totalis/universalis.

cDNA reverse transcribed from extracted RNA served as the sequencing template. Sequencing used immunoSEQ multiplex PCR; TCRdb keeps in-frame clones, though not all of them. Among approximately 180,000 clones listed, 60% were seen once. Sequences were derived from CD4+ T cells sorted from blood, sampled at week 24, from a patient treated with tofacitinib. The gene calls are TRBV29-1 and TRBJ2-2, with TRBD2 matching 8 bases. The sequence came from a human donor with alopecia areata. In DNA, the CDR3 is TGCAGCGTGGGTAGCGGGGCTGGCGGGGAGCTGTTTTTT. Amino acid sequence: CSVGSGAGGELFF.